The 2 T cell receptor beta chains in this list originate from one sample, sequenced in a study of Ad26.COV2.S vaccination and SARS-CoV-2 variants. Treatment meaning: over 15 received Ad26.COV2.S at low or high dose, single or two shots; several received placebo; per-sample allocation not given. Samples analyzed were those drawn on day 63 after the first vaccine or placebo injection. The data were produced by immunoSEQ multiplex PCR, yet TCRdb's version contains in-frame clones alone and is incomplete. The sample consists of about 350,000 clones, 88% of them appearing once. Material: peripheral blood, obtained in a trial of Ad26.COV2.S vaccine versus placebo. The receptors shown here come from a person between 18 and 65 years old who received the Ad26.COV2.S COVID-19 vaccine or a placebo.

This chain uses TRBV6-2 or TRBV6-3 with TRBJ2-1; TRBD2 matches at 10 bases. CDR3 length equals 14 residues. Unmatched junction bases numbered 5, after V lost 6 bases and J lost 6 bases. Germline-derived CDR1 and CDR2 are MNHEY and SVGEGT. In nucleotides, the CDR3 is TGTGCCAGCAGCATAAGCGGGAGGGCCAATGAGCAGTTCTTC. It yields the protein CASSISGRANEQFF.

As concerns this clone: The same CDR3 can be traced to other DNA sequences in this sample. The gene calls are TRBV7-9 and TRBJ1-1, with TRBD1 matching over 7 bases. V shed 5 bases and J 5 bases; nucleotides not matched to a gene: 8. CDR1 and CDR2 (germline): SEHNR, FQNEAQ (reference sequence). The CDR3 runs to 14 residues. CDR3 region: CASSLSQGGTEAFF. The DNA for the CDR3 is TGTGCCAGCAGCCTTAGCCAGGGGGGGACTGAAGCTTTCTTT.